This T cell receptor beta chain was recovered during a study of shared clonotypes between healthy human individuals. Study-level results: The expectation was that sequencing depth would affect clonotype sharing among donors. Donors were few, which limited the genetic and exposure-history diversity represented. In general, naive subsets displayed greater estimated richness than memory subsets did.

This CDR3 is 15 amino acids long. Germline V gene sequence: CDR1 SNHLY, CDR2 FYNNEI. The V segment lost 0 bases and the J segment 6 bases; nucleotides outside the gene matches: 8. Only in-frame clones appear in the TCRdb table, and some are missing; sequencing was by immunoSEQ multiplex PCR. Here the sample spans a few million clones, about 90% being singletons. To note about this clone: Its antigen remains unidentified.

The specimen sequenced was naive CD4+ T cells from PBMCs. As to subset: CD45RA+ positively selected. This TCR was recovered from a man between 18 and 35 years old in good health. Some clones in this sample may be carry-over from other donors' samples. The chain combines TRBV2 with TRBJ2-7, with 7 bases identical to TRBD2. The CDR3 DNA sequence: TGTGCCAGCAGTGAAGCGTACCCGGGAGGAAGCGAGCAGTACTTC. Amino acids: CASSEAYPGGSEQYF.